This TCR beta chain derives from a study of blood T cell repertoires in COVID-19. Study at large: COVID-19 samples, acute and convalescent, were from the United States, Italy and Spain.

In the authors' methods: Nucleated cell counts were estimated from reference gene primer amplification. Sequencing was performed with immunoSEQ multiplex PCR; in TCRdb, only in-frame clones are kept and a portion is missing. The V and J calls and clone size come from that table; D and trimming were worked out from the DNA. The sample includes some 150,000 clones, roughly four fifths of them seen just once. V lost 7 bases and J lost 8, with 15 bases in between. This CDR3 is built from 14 residues. Germline V gene sequence: CDR1 MNHEY, CDR2 SVGAGI. Sequenced material: peripheral blood. The V and J genes are TRBV6-5 and TRBJ1-6; D gene unclear. This receptor was taken from a man aged 80 or over with acute or convalescent COVID-19. CDR3 DNA: TGTGCCAGCAATGCTCGGGGAATGGATTCACCCCTCCACTTT. Protein: CASNARGMDSPLHF.